These 28 T cell receptor beta chains share one sample of origin, sequenced in a study of T cells in Graves' hyperthyroidism and ophthalmopathy. RNA transcripts yielded amplified TCR beta CDR3 regions. TCR CDR3 underwent first-round RT-PCR with the HTBI primer set. From the multiplex PCR reads, TCRdb called clonotypes with MiXCR, one entry per CDR3 protein. The repertoire holds around 450,000 distinct CDR3 sequences, with approximately 14% as singletons. Source material: blood. The receptors here all came from a woman aged 18-35 years with Graves' hyperthyroidism.

This clonotype was detected many times. This chain joins TRBV4-2 and TRBJ2-3; TRBD2 agrees at 9 bases. After removal of 0 bases from V and 4 bases from J, the junction contained 2 bases not matched to a gene. Germline V gene data show CDR1 as LGHNA and CDR2 as YNFKEQ. The CDR3 loop spans 15 amino acids. The CDR3 region is CASSQDAGGPDTQYF. The CDR3 DNA sequence: TGTGCCAGCAGCCAAGATGCGGGGGGGCCAGATACGCAGTATTTT.

This clonotype was counted at least ten times. The chain combines TRBV28 with TRBJ1-6; D remains ambiguous. Germline V gives CDR1 MDHEN, CDR2 SYDVKM. The CDR3 is 12 amino acids. V was clipped by 4 bases and J by 7 bases, with 5 bases between them. CDR3 in amino acids: CASSYTNSPLHF. CDR3 DNA: TGTGCCAGCAGTTACACGAATTCACCCCTCCACTTT.

The rearrangement links TRBV18 to TRBJ2-1; possibly TRBD2 for D (6 bases). This CDR3 comprises 11 residues. Per the germline V gene, CDR1 is KGHSH and CDR2 is LQKENI. V lost 2 bases to trimming and J lost 15 bases, with 11 bases between them. The CDR3 region is CASSPGGTRFF. As DNA, the CDR3 is TGTGCCAGCTCACCAGGAGGGACTCGGTTCTTC.

In its sample, this clonotype was seen many times. The CDR3 bases are TGTGCCAGCTCACAGTACAGGGACGAGCAGTACTTC. Its translation: CASSQYRDEQYF. The chain combines TRBV18 with TRBJ2-7, with D perhaps TRBD1 (6 bases). CDR3 size: 12 residues. The germline V gene encodes CDR1 KGHSH and CDR2 LQKENI. V dropped 4 bases and J dropped 5 bases, with 9 bases sitting between them.

This clonotype has ten or more counts. J is TRBJ2-5 and V is TRBV9; 8 bases line up with TRBD1. Germline CDR1 SGDLS, CDR2 YYNGEE. There are 15 residues in the CDR3. Trimming at V came to 0 bases and at J to 5 bases, leaving 6 bases not matched to a gene. The CDR3 coding sequence is TGTGCCAGCAGCGTAGGTGGGGCAGGGGGCGAGACCCAGTACTTC. This gives the protein CASSVGGAGGETQYF.

CDR3 protein: CASSEEEQRDSPLHF. The CDR3 DNA reads as TGTGCCAGCAGTGAGGAGGAACAGCGTGATTCACCCCTCCACTTT. This chain connects TRBV6-1 to TRBJ1-6; no clear D gene. Trimming cost V 3 bases and J 8 bases, with 14 bases left between them. Germline V gives CDR1 MNHNS, CDR2 SASEGT. This CDR3 has 15 amino acids.

There are many counts of this clonotype. The chain employs TRBV13 and TRBJ2-1; TRBD2 matches 9 bases. J gave up 8 bases and V 2 bases, and 13 bases lay outside the gene matches. The CDR3 extends over 17 amino acids. Germline V gene sequence: CDR1 PRHDT, CDR2 FYEKMQ (reference sequence). The CDR3 here is CASSLRAAGGVRDEQFF. Written as DNA, the CDR3 is TGTGCCAGCAGCTTACGGGCAGCGGGGGGTGTAAGGGATGAGCAGTTCTTC.

V usage is TRBV11-1 and J usage is TRBJ1-4; a weak D match, TRBD1 (5 bases). The CDR3 is made up of 15 amino acids. Trimming removed 4 bases from V and 7 bases from J, with 16 bases in between. Germline V lookup: CDR1 SGHAT, CDR2 FQDESV (reference sequence). The CDR3 nucleotides read TGTGCCAGCAGCTGGAAAACAGGAGGAGGTGAAAAACTGTTTTTT. As protein: CASSWKTGGGEKLFF. The full variable domain, rest sourced from reference TRBV11-1 and TRBJ1-4, is EAEVAQSPRYKITEKSQAVAFWCDPISGHATLYWYRQILGQGPELLVQFQDESVVDDSQLPKDRFSAERLKGVDSTLKIQPAELGDSAMYLCASSWKTGGGEKLFFGSGTQLSVL.

The chain carries TRBV3-1 and TRBJ2-6; TRBD1 matches 8 bases. This CDR3 contains 14 residues. Germline CDR1 and CDR2: LGHDT and YNNKEL (reference sequence). V lost 4 bases and J lost 4; bases outside the gene matches: 0. The CDR3 reads CASSRQGGANVLTF. CDR3 sequence (DNA): TGTGCCAGCAGCCGACAGGGGGGGGCCAACGTCCTGACTTTC.

This clonotype was observed a few times. In nucleotides, the CDR3 is TGTGCCAGCAGCTTATCCCAGGGGCATAGCAATCAGCCCCAGCATTTT. This encodes CASSLSQGHSNQPQHF. The rearrangement links TRBV7-9 to TRBJ1-5, with D possibly being TRBD1 (6 bases). Per the germline V gene, CDR1 is SEHNR and CDR2 is FQNEAQ (reference sequence). This CDR3 contains 16 residues. Trimming shortened V by 2 bases and J by 0 bases, and 11 bases separated the two germline ends. Looking up the rest from reference TRBV7-9 and TRBJ1-5 gives the full variable domain: DTGVSQNPRHKITKRGQNVTFRCDPISEHNRLYWYRQTLGQGPEFLTYFQNEAQLEKSRLLSDRFSAERPKGSFSTLEIQRTEQGDSAMYLCASSLSQGHSNQPQHFGDGTRLSIL.

This clonotype has at least ten counts. The genes are TRBV11-2 and TRBJ2-5; 9 bases fit TRBD2. With 3 bases clipped from V and 1 base from J, the junction kept 6 bases outside the gene matches. The CDR3 contains 16 residues. CDR1 is SGHAT, CDR2 FQNNGV, per germline. The CDR3 loop is CASSLGAGGGQETQYF. CDR3 in DNA: TGTGCCAGCAGCTTGGGGGCGGGAGGGGGCCAAGAGACCCAGTACTTC.

This clonotype was counted ten times or more. CDR3 sequence: CASSQTIQAPLHF. As DNA, the CDR3 is TGTGCCAGCAGCCAAACTATACAGGCACCCCTCCACTTT. The chain combines TRBV7-2 with TRBJ1-6; D is perhaps TRBD1 (5 bases). Trimming removed 5 bases at V and 11 bases at J, with 13 bases between. In germline, CDR1 is SGHTA, CDR2 FQGNSA. CDR3 length: 13 amino acids.

This clonotype was detected many times. DNA for the CDR3: TGTGCCAGCAGTATAGAGACAGGGGCCTCCTACGAGCAGTACTTC. Its protein product is CASSIETGASYEQYF. V gene TRBV6-1 combines with J gene TRBJ2-7, with 8 bases that match TRBD1. Germline lookup yields CDR1 MNHNS and CDR2 SASEGT. The trim removed 5 bases at V and 0 bases at J, leaving 6 bases unmatched. CDR3 size: 15 residues.

This clonotype was seen repeatedly, ten times or more. CDR3 protein: CASSLGSGIRYNEQFF. CDR3 sequence (DNA): TGTGCCAGCAGTCTCGGTTCGGGGATACGGTACAATGAGCAGTTCTTC. This chain joins TRBV3-1 and TRBJ2-1; D is perhaps TRBD2 (5 bases). This CDR3 is built from 16 residues. V lost 6 bases and J lost 4, with 19 bases in between. CDR1 is LGHDT, CDR2 YNNKEL, per germline (reference sequence).

This clonotype showed up many times. The chain combines TRBV18 with TRBJ2-5; 7 bases fit TRBD2. V lost 1 base, J lost 2 bases, and 7 bases stayed unmatched. The CDR3 consists of 16 residues. Germline V lookup: CDR1 KGHSH, CDR2 LQKENI. CDR3 sequence: CASSPLSGDPQETQYF. CDR3 in DNA: TGTGCCAGCTCACCACTCAGCGGGGACCCACAAGAGACCCAGTACTTC. Supplemented by reference TRBV18 and TRBJ2-5, the full variable domain reads NAGVMQNPRHLVRRRGQEARLRCSPMKGHSHVYWYRQLPEEGLKFMVYLQKENIIDESGMPKERFSAEFPKEGPSILRIQQVVRGDSAAYFCASSPLSGDPQETQYFGPGTRLLVL.

In nucleotides, the CDR3 is TGTGCCAGCAGCCGCCCGGGACAGGACTACGAGCAGTACTTC. As protein: CASSRPGQDYEQYF. The chain joins TRBV5-4 to TRBJ2-7; 8 bases match TRBD1. The CDR3 length is 14 residues. CDR1 is SGHNT, CDR2 YYREEE, per germline (reference sequence). The trim removed 4 bases at V and 3 bases at J, leaving 6 bases unmatched.

The J gene is TRBJ1-4, the V gene TRBV5-1, with D possibly matching TRBD1 (5 bases). Germline V lookup: CDR1 SGHRS, CDR2 YFSETQ. V was shortened by 4 bases and J by 5 bases, with 18 bases between the two germline ends. The CDR3 totals 16 residues. CDR3 protein: CASSLTSDRPNEKLFF. In DNA, the CDR3 is TGCGCCAGCAGCCTTACATCCGACAGACCAAATGAAAAACTGTTTTTT.

This clonotype was found a few times. A much bigger clone sits one base away, suggesting this may be a read error. The chain couples TRBV12-3 or TRBV12-4 to TRBJ2-1, with 11 bases identical to TRBD2. This CDR3 contains 15 residues. With 5 bases clipped from V and 3 bases from J, the junction kept 3 bases outside the gene matches. The DNA for the CDR3 is TGTGCCAGCAGTCCTAGCGGGAGGCGCTACAATGAGCAGTTCTTC. It specifies CASSPSGRRYNEQFF.

The V and J genes are TRBV19 and TRBJ1-2; unclear D gene. The germline V gene has CDR1 LNHDA and CDR2 SQIVND (reference sequence). Trimming left V 3 bases short and J 4 bases short, with 9 bases between. The CDR3 length is 13 residues. CDR3 coding DNA: TGTGCCAGTAGTATGGAGGTATCCTATGGCTACACCTTC. Protein sequence: CASSMEVSYGYTF.

This chain links TRBV29-1 with TRBJ1-1; possible D gene TRBD1, 5 bases. The CDR3 totals 13 residues. CDR1 is SQVTM, CDR2 ANQGSEA, per germline. V was trimmed by 4 bases and J by 5 bases, leaving 14 bases between them. The DNA for the CDR3 is TGCAGCGTTGTGTACAGCCCAGGGACTGAAGCTTTCTTT. It encodes CSVVYSPGTEAFF.

This clonotype was seen only a few times. The genes are TRBV20-1 and TRBJ1-5; D remains unclear. Trimming took off 8 bases at V and 6 bases at J, with 14 bases between the two ends. The CDR3 is 12 amino acids. Looked up from germline, CDR1 is DFQATT and CDR2 is SNEGSKA (reference sequence). The CDR3 region has the DNA TGCAGTCTAGCTGGGAGCGGTCAGCCCCAGCATTTT. Its translation: CSLAGSGQPQHF.

The chain has TRBV7-9 and TRBJ1-4; no definite D call. Trimming took 4 bases from V and 0 from J, leaving 12 bases between them. Germline V CDR1 and CDR2: SEHNR, FQNEAQ (reference sequence). The length of the CDR3 is 16 residues. CDR3 DNA sequence: TGTGCCAGCAGCTACGCCCGGTTCACAACTAATGAAAAACTGTTTTTT. This encodes CASSYARFTTNEKLFF.

At least ten counts were recorded for this clonotype. This chain's CDR3 is CASKHTGGTEAFF. In nucleotides, the CDR3 is TGTGCCAGCAAGCACACCGGGGGGACTGAAGCTTTCTTT. This chain joins TRBV12-3 or TRBV12-4 and TRBJ1-1, with a tentative D call TRBD1 (5 bases). Between the trimmed V and J ends, which lost 7 bases and 5 bases, there was a span of 14 bases. The CDR3 length is 13 residues.

This clonotype was recorded many times. The CDR3 reads CASSYTGVVAGNEQYF. The CDR3 DNA follows: TGTGCCAGCAGTTATACCGGGGTGGTAGCGGGGAACGAGCAGTACTTC. J is TRBJ2-7 and V is TRBV6-1, with 8 bases fitting TRBD2. V was pared by 5 bases and J by 5 bases, with 14 bases of the junction left unmatched. Germline CDR1 is MNHNS and CDR2 is SASEGT. This CDR3 spans 16 amino acids.

This clonotype was seen repeatedly, ten times or more. This chain links TRBV30 with TRBJ2-7; 7 bases align to TRBD1. The CDR3 is 14 amino acids. Germline assignment: CDR1 GTSNPN and CDR2 SVGIG (reference sequence). The junction had 18 bases not matched to a gene; V was cut back by 7 bases and J by 9 bases. This CDR3 reads CAYYPADRQVSQYF. In DNA, the CDR3 is TGTGCCTATTATCCCGCGGACAGGCAAGTGTCGCAGTACTTC.

The chain links TRBV30 to TRBJ2-7; 7 bases fit TRBD2. The V gene end was trimmed by 0 bases and the J gene end by 1 base; junction bases not matched to a gene: 6. The V gene's germline CDR1 is GTSNPN and CDR2 SVGIG (reference sequence). The CDR3 spans 15 residues. CDR3 sequence (DNA): TGTGCCTGGAGTGTAGGGATTAGCGGGTCCTACGAGCAGTACTTC. It is translated as CAWSVGISGSYEQYF.

This clonotype was recorded many times. J is TRBJ1-6 and V is TRBV12-3 or TRBV12-4; possibly TRBD1 for D (6 bases). The CDR3 contains 15 residues. V lost 6 bases and J 9 bases, leaving 18 bases between the germline ends. This chain's CDR3 is CASSRTQGIGSPLHF. The CDR3 coding sequence is TGTGCCAGCAGCCGTACACAGGGAATAGGTTCACCCCTCCACTTT.

In this sample, this clonotype turned up many times. J is TRBJ2-1 and V is TRBV7-9; D possibly uses TRBD1 or TRBD2 (5 bases each). There are 12 residues in the CDR3. Between the trimmed V and J ends, which lost 5 bases and 10 bases, there was a span of 12 bases. The germline V gene encodes CDR1 SEHNR and CDR2 FQNEAQ (reference sequence). The CDR3: CASSPVGVEQFF. For the CDR3, the DNA is TGTGCCAGCAGCCCCGTGGGGGTCGAGCAGTTCTTC.